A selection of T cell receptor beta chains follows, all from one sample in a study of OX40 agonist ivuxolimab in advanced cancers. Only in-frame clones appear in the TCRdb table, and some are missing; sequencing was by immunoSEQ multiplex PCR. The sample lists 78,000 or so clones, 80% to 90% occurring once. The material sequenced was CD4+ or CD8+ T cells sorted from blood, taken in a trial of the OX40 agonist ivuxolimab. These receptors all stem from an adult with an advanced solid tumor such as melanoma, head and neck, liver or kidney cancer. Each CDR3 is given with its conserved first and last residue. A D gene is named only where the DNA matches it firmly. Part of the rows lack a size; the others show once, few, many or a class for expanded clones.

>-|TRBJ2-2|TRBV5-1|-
TGCGCCAGCAGCTCCAACGTGGGCAACACCGGGGAGCTGTTTTTT
CASSSNVGNTGELFF
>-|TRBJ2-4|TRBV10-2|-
TGCGCCAGCAGTGACCCACACAGTCCCAAAAACATTCAGTACTTC
CASSDPHSPKNIQYF
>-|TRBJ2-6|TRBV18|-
TGTGCCAGCTCACCACGAGGACCCCCTTCTGGGGCCAACGTCCTGACTTTC
CASSPRGPPSGANVLTF
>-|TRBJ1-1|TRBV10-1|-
TGCGCCAGCAGGCTGACAGAGAACACTGAAGCTTTCTTT
CASRLTENTEAFF
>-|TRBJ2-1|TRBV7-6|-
TGTGCCAGCAGCTCTACAGGGTGGAGAGGGGGAGAGGGGGATGAGCAGTTCTTC
CASSSTGWRGGEGDEQFF
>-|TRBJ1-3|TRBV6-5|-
TGTGCCAGCAGTTTTGGAAACACCATATATTTT
CASSFGNTIYF
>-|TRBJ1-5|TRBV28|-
TGTGCCAGCAGGACATCAAGCAATCAGCCCCAGCATTTT
CASRTSSNQPQHF
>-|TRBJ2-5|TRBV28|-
TGTGCCAGCAGTCCTCACAGGAACCAAGAGACCCAGTACTTC
CASSPHRNQETQYF
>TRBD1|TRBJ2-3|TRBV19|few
TGTGCCAGTAGTACAGGGGGCGGCGCGGATACGCAGTATTTT
CASSTGGGADTQYF
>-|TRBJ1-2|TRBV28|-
TGTGCCAGCAGCCGATCCGTTTATGGCTACACCTTC
CASSRSVYGYTF
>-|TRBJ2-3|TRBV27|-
TGTGCCAGCAGTTTAATGGGGCCAGATACGCAGTATTTT
CASSLMGPDTQYF
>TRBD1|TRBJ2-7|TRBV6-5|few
TGTGCCAGCGGGACAGGGCGCTACGAGCAGTACTTC
CASGTGRYEQYF
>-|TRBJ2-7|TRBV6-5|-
TGTGCCAGCCAGAGGGGGGGGCCGCAGGGCTACGAGCAGTACTTC
CASQRGGPQGYEQYF
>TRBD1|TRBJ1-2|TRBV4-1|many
TGCGCCAGCAGCCAGCGGACAGGGTATGGCTACACCTTC
CASSQRTGYGYTF
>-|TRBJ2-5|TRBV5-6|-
TGTGCCAGCAGCATTTTACCTACTAGCCAAGAGACCCAGTACTTC
CASSILPTSQETQYF
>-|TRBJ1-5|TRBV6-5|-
TGTGCCAGCAGTTACGTCGTGGATCAGCCCCAGCATTTT
CASSYVVDQPQHF
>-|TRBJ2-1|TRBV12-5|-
TGTGCTAGTGGTTTGGTAGGTGGGGGAGACTCAATGGGGAATGAGCAGTTCTTC
CASGLVGGGDSMGNEQFF
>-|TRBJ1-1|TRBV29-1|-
TGCAGCGTTTCCCGGGACACCGGTAGTGAAGCTTTCTTT
CSVSRDTGSEAFF